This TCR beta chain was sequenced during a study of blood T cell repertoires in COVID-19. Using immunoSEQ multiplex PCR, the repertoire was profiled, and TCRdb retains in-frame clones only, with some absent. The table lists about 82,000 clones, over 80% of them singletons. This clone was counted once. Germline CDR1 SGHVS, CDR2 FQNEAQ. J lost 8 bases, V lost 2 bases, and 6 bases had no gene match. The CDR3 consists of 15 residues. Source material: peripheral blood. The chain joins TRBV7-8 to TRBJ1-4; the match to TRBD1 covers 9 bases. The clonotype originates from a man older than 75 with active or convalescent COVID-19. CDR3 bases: TGTGCCAGCAGCTTAAATTGGGGACAGGGAGAAAAACTGTTTTTT. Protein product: CASSLNWGQGEKLFF.